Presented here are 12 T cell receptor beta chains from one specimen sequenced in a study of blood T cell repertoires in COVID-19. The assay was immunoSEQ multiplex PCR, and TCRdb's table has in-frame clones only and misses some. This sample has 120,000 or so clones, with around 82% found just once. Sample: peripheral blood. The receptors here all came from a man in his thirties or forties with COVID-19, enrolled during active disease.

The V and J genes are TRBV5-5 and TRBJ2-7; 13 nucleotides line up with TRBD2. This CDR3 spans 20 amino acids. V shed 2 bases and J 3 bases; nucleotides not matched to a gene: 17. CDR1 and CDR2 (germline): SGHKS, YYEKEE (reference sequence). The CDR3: CASSFLGVGLAGSSGYEQYF. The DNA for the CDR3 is TGTGCCAGCAGCTTTTTGGGGGTGGGACTAGCGGGGTCCAGCGGCTACGAGCAGTACTTC.

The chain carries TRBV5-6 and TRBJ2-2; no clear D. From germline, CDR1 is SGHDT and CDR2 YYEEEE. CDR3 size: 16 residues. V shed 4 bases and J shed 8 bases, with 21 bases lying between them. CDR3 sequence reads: CASSTGAHRRSGELFF. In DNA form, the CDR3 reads TGTGCCAGCAGCACGGGTGCTCACCGGAGATCGGGGGAGCTGTTTTTT.

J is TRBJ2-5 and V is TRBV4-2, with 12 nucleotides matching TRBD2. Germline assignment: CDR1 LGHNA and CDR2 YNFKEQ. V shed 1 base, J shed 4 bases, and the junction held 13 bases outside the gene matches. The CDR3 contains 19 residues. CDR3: CASSQASSSGGAATETQYF. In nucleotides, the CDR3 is TGTGCCAGCAGCCAAGCTTCGTCTAGCGGGGGGGCGGCTACAGAGACCCAGTACTTC.

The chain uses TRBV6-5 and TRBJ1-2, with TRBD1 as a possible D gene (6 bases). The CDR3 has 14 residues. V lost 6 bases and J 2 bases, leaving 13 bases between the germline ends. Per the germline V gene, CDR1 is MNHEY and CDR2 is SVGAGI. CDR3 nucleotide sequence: TGTGCCAGCAGGGGACAACCAAAGAACTATGGCTACACCTTC. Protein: CASRGQPKNYGYTF.

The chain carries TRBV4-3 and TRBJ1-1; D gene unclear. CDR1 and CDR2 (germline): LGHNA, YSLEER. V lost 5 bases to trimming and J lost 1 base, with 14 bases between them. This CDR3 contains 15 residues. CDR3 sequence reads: CASSGYPSQNTEAFF. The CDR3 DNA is TGCGCCAGCAGCGGGTACCCTAGCCAGAACACTGAAGCTTTCTTT.

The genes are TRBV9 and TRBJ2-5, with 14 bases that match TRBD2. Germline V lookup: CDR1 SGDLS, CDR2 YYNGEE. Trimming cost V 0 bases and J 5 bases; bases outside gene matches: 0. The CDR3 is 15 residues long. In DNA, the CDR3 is TGTGCCAGCAGCGTAGGACTAGCGGGGGGGGAGACCCAGTACTTC. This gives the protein CASSVGLAGGETQYF.

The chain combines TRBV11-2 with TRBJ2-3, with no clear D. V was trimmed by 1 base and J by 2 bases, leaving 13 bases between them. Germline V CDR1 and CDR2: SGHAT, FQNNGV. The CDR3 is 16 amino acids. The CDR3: CASSLGTNYHTDTQYF. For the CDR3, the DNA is TGTGCCAGCAGCTTAGGAACTAATTACCACACAGATACGCAGTATTTT.

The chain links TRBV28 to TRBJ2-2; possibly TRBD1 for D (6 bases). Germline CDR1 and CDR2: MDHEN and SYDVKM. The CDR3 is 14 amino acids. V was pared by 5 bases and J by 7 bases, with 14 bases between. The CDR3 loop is CASSLQGTVGELFF. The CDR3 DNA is TGTGCCAGCAGTCTACAGGGAACGGTCGGGGAGCTGTTTTTT.

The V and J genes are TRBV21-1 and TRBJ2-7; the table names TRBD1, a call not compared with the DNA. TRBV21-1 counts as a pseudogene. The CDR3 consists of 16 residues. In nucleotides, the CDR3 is TGTGCCAGCAGCAAAGTAGCAGGGACAACCTCCTACGAGCAGTACTTC. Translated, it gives CASSKVAGTTSYEQYF.

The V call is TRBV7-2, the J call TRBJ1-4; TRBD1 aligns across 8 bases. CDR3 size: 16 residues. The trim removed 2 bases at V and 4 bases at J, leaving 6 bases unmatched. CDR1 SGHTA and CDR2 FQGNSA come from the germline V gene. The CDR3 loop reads CASSLQGAYGNEKLFF. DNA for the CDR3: TGTGCCAGCAGCTTACAGGGGGCGTATGGTAATGAAAAACTGTTTTTT.

CDR3: CASSARTGDVQPQHF. The CDR3 coding sequence is TGTGCCAGCAGCGCTCGGACAGGGGATGTTCAGCCCCAGCATTTT. This chain connects TRBV2 to TRBJ1-5, with 9 bases aligning to TRBD1. V shed 6 bases, J shed 6 bases, and the junction held 9 bases outside the gene matches. The CDR3 covers 15 residues. CDR1 and CDR2 from the germline V gene are SNHLY and FYNNEI.

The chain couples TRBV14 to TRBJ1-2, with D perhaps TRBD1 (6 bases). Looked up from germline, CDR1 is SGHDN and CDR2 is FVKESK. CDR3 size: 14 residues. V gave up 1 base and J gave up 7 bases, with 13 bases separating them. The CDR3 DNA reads TGTGCCAGCAGCCAAGGCGGGGGGCTCGGTGGCTACACCTTC. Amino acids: CASSQGGGLGGYTF.